One sample yielded the 30 T cell receptor beta chains listed below, sequenced in a study of spatial heterogeneity in lung cancer. Via MiXCR, TCRdb re-called the 5' RACE reads, giving one row per CDR3 protein. The sample contains 45,000 to 50,000 distinct CDR3 sequences, approximately 12% of which appear only once. Noted time point: blood at routine non-recurrence follow-up after resection. The specimen comprised PBMCs, sampled at follow-up. These receptors were taken from a male donor with early-stage non-small cell lung cancer.

This clonotype has a count of ten or more. The V call is TRBV30, the J call TRBJ2-1; D might be TRBD2 (5 bases). Germline V gene data show CDR1 as GTSNPN and CDR2 as SVGIG (reference sequence). CDR3 length: 16 residues. V was shortened by 1 base and J by 14 bases, with 27 bases between the two germline ends. CDR3 sequence (DNA): TGTGCCTGGAGTGGTCTAGGAGCGGAGATTACAATGAGCAAGTTCTTC. This encodes CAWSGLGAEITMSKFF.

This clonotype was detected many times. The chain has TRBV19 and TRBJ1-1; D may be TRBD1 (6 bases). Germline assignment: CDR1 LNHDA and CDR2 SQIVND (reference sequence). The CDR3 length is 14 residues. Trimming took off 5 bases at V and 2 bases at J, with 12 bases between the two ends. The CDR3 nucleotides read TGTGCCAGTAGTTACAGGGTCACTAACACTGAAGCTTTCTTT. Protein sequence: CASSYRVTNTEAFF.

This clonotype appeared a few times. This chain links TRBV20-1 with TRBJ2-5, with 9 bases that match TRBD2. The CDR3 spans 12 residues. The germline V gene encodes CDR1 DFQATT and CDR2 SNEGSKA (reference sequence). J was trimmed by 3 bases and V by 6 bases; bases with no gene match: 2. CDR3 sequence (DNA): TGCAGTGCCTTAGCGGGAGAAGAGACCCAGTACTTC. Its protein product is CSALAGEETQYF.

This clonotype has a count of ten or more. The rearrangement uses TRBV20-1 and TRBJ2-5, with 7 bases fitting TRBD2. The CDR3 is made up of 14 amino acids. V dropped 1 base and J dropped 5; count of bases not matched to a gene: 7. Germline values: CDR1 DFQATT, CDR2 SNEGSKA (reference sequence). CDR3 in amino acids: CSARVQGLLETQYF. CDR3 nucleotides: TGCAGTGCTAGAGTCCAGGGACTATTGGAGACCCAGTACTTC.

This clonotype was counted a few times. The rearrangement links TRBV19 to TRBJ2-2; possibly TRBD2 for D (5 bases). The CDR3 length is 13 residues. Germline values: CDR1 LNHDA, CDR2 SQIVND (reference sequence). V was trimmed by 4 bases and J by 5 bases, leaving 8 bases between them. CDR3 loop: CASSRRGTGELFF. CDR3 nucleotide sequence: TGTGCCAGTAGTAGACGGGGAACCGGGGAGCTGTTTTTT.

This clonotype was counted at least ten times. The rearrangement links TRBV6-2 or TRBV6-3 to TRBJ2-1, with a weak D call TRBD1 (7 bases). The germline V gene has CDR1 MNHEY and CDR2 SVGEGT. V dropped 7 bases and J dropped 2 bases, with 27 bases sitting between them. CDR3 length equals 19 residues. This CDR3 is CASIENKLGGGVTYNEQFF. The CDR3 DNA is TGTGCCAGCATTGAAAACAAACTTGGAGGGGGCGTCACCTACAATGAGCAGTTCTTC.

This clonotype was recorded many times. The gene calls are TRBV14 and TRBJ1-2, with TRBD1 as a possible D gene (6 bases). Germline V gene lookup returns CDR1 SGHDN and CDR2 FVKESK. Trimming shortened V by 0 bases and J by 9 bases, and 8 bases separated the two germline ends. The CDR3 sequence is 12 residues long. CDR3 protein: CASSQDWDSYTF. CDR3 nucleotides: TGTGCCAGCAGCCAAGATTGGGACAGCTACACCTTC.

This chain links TRBV2 with TRBJ1-1, with D unclear. V was shortened by 7 bases and J by 4 bases, with 10 bases between the two germline ends. Germline CDR1 SNHLY, CDR2 FYNNEI. The CDR3 spans 12 residues. The CDR3 spells CASKGLGTEAFF. CDR3 nucleotide sequence: TGTGCCAGCAAGGGATTGGGCACTGAAGCTTTCTTT. Full variable domain (missing parts from reference TRBV2 and TRBJ1-1): EPEVTQTPSHQVTQMGQEVILRCVPISNHLYFYWYRQILGQKVEFLVSFYNNEISEKSEIFDDQFSVERPDGSNFTLKIRSTKLEDSAMYFCASKGLGTEAFFGQGTRLTVV.

Many counts were recorded for this clonotype. The genes are TRBV5-4 and TRBJ2-6; D is perhaps TRBD1 (6 bases). The CDR3 is made up of 19 amino acids. From germline, CDR1 is SGHNT and CDR2 YYREEE (reference sequence). Trimming cost V 4 bases and J 0 bases, with 20 bases left between them. CDR3: CASSPITGQFLSGANVLTF. CDR3 in DNA: TGTGCCAGCAGCCCAATAACTGGACAGTTTCTCTCTGGGGCCAACGTCCTGACTTTC.

DNA for the CDR3: TGTGCCAGCAGCACCCTCCGAGGGAATGGCTACACCTTC. It specifies CASSTLRGNGYTF. The chain uses TRBV3-1 and TRBJ1-2; no definite D call. Trimming pared 5 bases from V and 6 bases from J, leaving 13 bases between. The CDR3 consists of 13 residues. CDR1 and CDR2 from the germline V gene are LGHDT and YNNKEL (reference sequence).

This chain uses TRBV27 with TRBJ2-7, with 13 bases aligning to TRBD2. Trimming at V came to 5 bases and at J to 5 bases, leaving 6 bases not matched to a gene. CDR3 length: 15 amino acids. Germline assignment: CDR1 MNHEY and CDR2 SMNVEV (reference sequence). In DNA form, the CDR3 reads TGTGCCAGCAGTCCTGGGACTAGCGGGAACCACGAGCAGTACTTC. Its translation is CASSPGTSGNHEQYF.

This clonotype was counted ten times or more. The rearrangement joins TRBV5-5 to TRBJ2-2; the D call may be TRBD1 or TRBD2 (5 bases each). The CDR3 covers 16 residues. Germline CDR1 and CDR2: SGHKS and YYEKEE (reference sequence). The germline V and J ends were trimmed by 0 bases and 0 bases, with 9 bases remaining between them. In DNA, the CDR3 is TGTGCCAGCAGCTTGGACCAGGGACCGAACACCGGGGAGCTGTTTTTT. Protein sequence: CASSLDQGPNTGELFF.

This clonotype was counted many times. V usage is TRBV20-1 and J usage is TRBJ1-4, with a weak D call TRBD1 (5 bases). The V gene lost 5 bases and the J gene lost 2 bases, with 15 bases spanning the gap. The CDR3 runs to 15 residues. The germline V gene has CDR1 DFQATT and CDR2 SNEGSKA (reference sequence). The chain's CDR3 is CSAPPGTATNEKLFF. CDR3 bases: TGCAGTGCTCCACCGGGGACCGCTACTAATGAAAAACTGTTTTTT.

The rearrangement links TRBV5-1 to TRBJ2-7, with TRBD2 matching 7 bases. Germline CDR1 is SGHRS and CDR2 is YFSETQ. This CDR3 has 15 amino acids. Trimming took 0 bases from V and 1 from J; bases not matched to a gene: 4. CDR3 region: CASSLDASGSYEQYF. The CDR3 DNA reads TGCGCCAGCAGCTTGGACGCTAGCGGTTCCTACGAGCAGTACTTC.

The chain uses TRBV5-4 and TRBJ2-7; TRBD2 matches at 10 bases. CDR1 and CDR2 from the germline V gene are SGHNT and YYREEE (reference sequence). V was pared by 0 bases and J by 5 bases, with 5 bases of the junction left unmatched. There are 15 residues in the CDR3. CDR3 in amino acids: CASSLVSSGSNEQYF. The CDR3 nucleotides are TGTGCCAGCAGCTTGGTGTCTAGCGGGAGCAACGAGCAGTACTTC.

This clonotype was recorded many times. The V and J genes are TRBV20-1 and TRBJ1-3, with D unclear. The CDR3 sequence is 15 residues long. The germline V gene has CDR1 DFQATT and CDR2 SNEGSKA (reference sequence). Trimming cost V 3 bases and J 0 bases, with 12 bases left between them. The CDR3 DNA follows: TGCAGTGCTAGCCTTGGTTCAGCCTCTGGAAACACCATATATTTT. Residues: CSASLGSASGNTIYF.

In this sample, this clonotype turned up many times. This sequence joins TRBV7-2 and TRBJ2-7; D not certain. Trimming took 5 bases from V and 2 from J, leaving 13 bases between them. The CDR3 spans 14 residues. Germline lookup yields CDR1 SGHTA and CDR2 FQGNSA. The CDR3 DNA reads TGTGCCAGCAGCCCAGCTCCCAACCCCTACGAGCAGTACTTC. It is translated as CASSPAPNPYEQYF.

This clonotype was detected many times. The gene calls are TRBV5-1 and TRBJ2-5, with TRBD2 matching 11 bases. CDR1 is SGHRS and CDR2 is YFSETQ in the germline V gene. Losses at the gene ends were 7 bases for V and 2 bases for J; bases not matched to a gene: 7. The CDR3 length is 15 residues. CDR3 protein: CASSLGTSGQETQYF. The DNA of the CDR3 is TGCGCCAGCTCCCTTGGGACTAGCGGACAAGAGACCCAGTACTTC. The whole variable domain, filled in from reference TRBV5-1 and TRBJ2-5, reads KAGVTQTPRYLIKTRGQQVTLSCSPISGHRSVSWYQQTPGQGLQFLFEYFSETQRNKGNFPGRFSGRQFSNSRSEMNVSTLELGDSALYLCASSLGTSGQETQYFGPGTRLLVL.

The chain uses TRBV7-2 and TRBJ2-1; D gene unclear. The CDR3 spans 12 residues. Looked up from germline, CDR1 is SGHTA and CDR2 is FQGNSA. V lost 5 bases to trimming and J lost 8 bases, with 10 bases between them. The CDR3, as DNA: TGTGCCAGCAGCCCCTTTTTATATGAGCAGTTCTTC. Translated, it gives CASSPFLYEQFF.

This chain joins TRBV20-1 and TRBJ1-5; possibly TRBD1 for D (5 bases). With 3 bases removed from V and 3 bases from J, the gap between germline ends came to 12 bases. The CDR3 sequence is 14 residues long. Germline V gene sequence: CDR1 DFQATT, CDR2 SNEGSKA (reference sequence). CDR3 nucleotides: TGCAGTGCTAGCCGACAGCGCCTCAATCAGCCCCAGCATTTT. Protein product: CSASRQRLNQPQHF.

This clonotype was seen ten or more times. CDR3 region: CASSPGWGETQYF. The CDR3 DNA sequence: TGTGCCAGCAGCCCCGGGTGGGGAGAGACCCAGTACTTC. The gene calls are TRBV2 and TRBJ2-5; D is unresolved. Germline lookup yields CDR1 SNHLY and CDR2 FYNNEI. The CDR3 contains 13 residues. V was trimmed by 6 bases and J by 4 bases, leaving 12 bases between them. Full variable domain (outside the CDR3, taken from reference TRBV2 and TRBJ2-5): EPEVTQTPSHQVTQMGQEVILRCVPISNHLYFYWYRQILGQKVEFLVSFYNNEISEKSEIFDDQFSVERPDGSNFTLKIRSTKLEDSAMYFCASSPGWGETQYFGPGTRLLVL.

In its sample, this clonotype was seen many times. The chain has TRBV12-3 or TRBV12-4 and TRBJ2-1; maybe TRBD2 (5 bases). V lost 6 bases and J lost 5, with 11 bases in between. This CDR3 spans 13 amino acids. The CDR3 nucleotides are TGTGCCAGCAGGATAACCGGGGACAATGAGCAGTTCTTC. It translates to CASRITGDNEQFF.

This clonotype was seen ten or more times. The CDR3 region has the DNA TGTGCCAGCAGTTCGACAGGGGACTCCGGGGAGCTGTTTTTT. As protein: CASSSTGDSGELFF. The chain is built from TRBV28 and TRBJ2-2; TRBD1 matches at 8 bases. CDR3 length equals 14 residues. The V gene end was trimmed by 4 bases and the J gene end by 6 bases; junction bases not matched to a gene: 4. Per germline, CDR1 MDHEN and CDR2 SYDVKM.

The rearrangement uses TRBV6-2 or TRBV6-3 and TRBJ1-2; D gene uncertain. CDR1 and CDR2 from the germline V gene are MNHEY and SVGEGT. This CDR3 contains 14 residues. V gave up 6 bases and J gave up 6 bases, with 17 bases separating them. The chain's CDR3 is CASSQAQDGDGYTF. CDR3 sequence (DNA): TGTGCCAGCAGCCAAGCCCAGGACGGGGATGGCTACACCTTC.

The chain combines TRBV2 with TRBJ2-5, with 13 positions matching TRBD2. Per the germline V gene, CDR1 is SNHLY and CDR2 is FYNNEI. This CDR3 region has 12 residues. The junction had 6 bases not matched to a gene; V was cut back by 9 bases and J by 11 bases. The CDR3 protein is CARPRTSGGQYF. CDR3 coding DNA: TGTGCCAGGCCTCGGACTAGCGGGGGACAGTACTTC.

In its sample, this clonotype was seen many times. The chain combines TRBV7-9 with TRBJ1-6; D gene uncertain. The CDR3 totals 13 residues. Germline V gene lookup returns CDR1 SEHNR and CDR2 FQNEAQ (reference sequence). V was clipped by 4 bases and J by 11 bases, with 12 bases between them. The DNA for the CDR3 is TGTGCCAGCAGCTCCGCGCAGGTGGCACCCCTCCACTTT. Residues: CASSSAQVAPLHF.

This clonotype was counted ten times or more. The rearrangement joins TRBV20-1 to TRBJ2-1; no definite D call. The CDR3 sequence is 14 residues long. Per germline, CDR1 DFQATT and CDR2 SNEGSKA (reference sequence). Deletions cut 1 base from V and 0 bases from J, with 7 bases between. CDR3 region: CSARGGSSYNEQFF. CDR3 in DNA: TGCAGTGCTAGAGGGGGAAGCTCCTACAATGAGCAGTTCTTC.

The V gene is TRBV29-1, the J gene TRBJ2-1, with D uncertain. The CDR3 runs 13 residues. Germline loops: CDR1 SQVTM, CDR2 ANQGSEA. Trimming shortened V by 3 bases and J by 7 bases, and 13 bases separated the two germline ends. CDR3 DNA sequence: TGCAGCGTTGACCGACTCCCGCGGAATGAGCAGTTCTTC. Translating it yields CSVDRLPRNEQFF.

This clonotype was observed at least ten times. The genes are TRBV20-1 and TRBJ2-5; 8 bases align to TRBD1. CDR1 is DFQATT, CDR2 SNEGSKA, per germline (reference sequence). Trimming took 1 base from V and 7 from J; bases not matched to a gene: 2. The CDR3 has 12 amino acids. As DNA, the CDR3 is TGCAGTGCTAGAGGGGGACAGGCGACCCAGTACTTC. This translates into CSARGGQATQYF.

This clonotype was picked up many times. The gene calls are TRBV7-2 and TRBJ1-1, with a tentative D call TRBD1 (5 bases). Germline V gives CDR1 SGHTA, CDR2 FQGNSA. Trimming took 2 bases from V and 3 from J, leaving 7 bases between them. There are 13 residues in the CDR3. The CDR3 loop reads CASSLMGDTEAFF. Here the CDR3 DNA reads TGTGCCAGCAGCTTAATGGGGGACACTGAAGCTTTCTTT.